The rows below give T cell receptor beta chains drawn from one sample of a study of blood T cell repertoires in COVID-19. Clones were sequenced by immunoSEQ multiplex PCR, and TCRdb holds only the in-frame ones, with some missing. The repertoire holds over 100,000 clones, with approximately 84% as singletons. Sequenced sample: peripheral blood. These receptors all come from a woman aged 50 to 65 with acute or convalescent COVID-19. Both conserved end residues are part of each CDR3. Fields, in order: J gene, D gene, clone size, V gene, CDR3 DNA, CDR3 protein. A D gene is named only where the DNA matches it firmly. Clone size, where shown, is once, few, many, or a class for clones that have expanded.

>TRBJ2-5|TRBD2|NA|TRBV18
TGTGCCAGCTCACCACCAGGAGCGGGGAAAGAGACCCAGTACTTC
CASSPPGAGKETQYF
>TRBJ1-6|NA|few|TRBV28
TGTGCCAGCAGTAGAGACATCTCCTATAATTCACCCCTCCACTTT
CASSRDISYNSPLHF
>TRBJ2-3|NA|once|TRBV30
TGTGCCTGGAGAACTCTCTCAGATACGCAGTATTTT
CAWRTLSDTQYF
>TRBJ1-4|NA|few|TRBV4-1
TGCGCCAGCAGCCAAGAGGGAGGGACCTCAACTAATGAAAAACTGTTTTTT
CASSQEGGTSTNEKLFF
>TRBJ1-3|NA|NA|TRBV12-3/TRBV12-4
TGTGCCGGGCGGGACCCTCCGGGAAACACCATATATTTT
CAGRDPPGNTIYF
>TRBJ1-1|NA|NA|TRBV5-1
TGCGCCAGCAGCTTCGATGTAATGACAGGTCAAGCTTTCTTT
CASSFDVMTGQAFF
>TRBJ1-1|TRBD1|NA|TRBV5-4
TGTGCCAGCACCCGACAGGGCACTGAAGCTTTCTTT
CASTRQGTEAFF
>TRBJ2-2|NA|NA|TRBV7-2
TGTGCCAGCAGCCGGGACACCGGGGAGCTGTTTTTT
CASSRDTGELFF
>TRBJ2-7|NA|NA|TRBV3-1/TRBV3-2
TGTGCCAGCAGCCGGGCCCTCCTGGGAGGAGGATCCGAGCAGTACTTC
CASSRALLGGGSEQYF
>TRBJ2-1|NA|once|TRBV9
TGTGCCAGCAGCGTAGGGCTACCGGGAGAGCAGTTCTTC
CASSVGLPGEQFF